The clone carrying this T cell receptor (beta chain) was counted at least ten times. Its antigen is still unknown. This specimen belongs to a study of human T cells and chemical hapten exposure. Study-level background: Each patient's scalp received weekly diphenylcyclopropenone throughout the approximately 25-week study.

As for time point: patch test 2, 6 weeks after DPC sensitization. This sample's treatment: therapeutic diphenylcyclopropenone sensitization with weekly scalp DPC. Using its own MiXCR run on the RACE reads, TCRdb lists one record per CDR3 protein. The data show about 41,000 distinct CDR3 sequences, with around 3.2% seen just once and 6.7% held by the top ten. Study-wide results and limits: No shift was seen in TCRs above 1 in 1000 frequency with DPC sensitization.

The specimen was whole blood, collected in connection with sensitization to the hapten diphenylcyclopropenone (DPC). The origin of this receptor is a man aged 40-49 years with alopecia areata. Some clones in this sample may be carry-over from other donors' samples.

CDR3 in DNA: TGCGCCAGCAGCCAAGCCGGGACAGGCGGGACGCAGTATTTT. This gives the protein CASSQAGTGGTQYF. The gene calls are TRBV4-1 and TRBJ2-3; 8 bases agree with TRBD1. J gave up 9 bases and V 1 base, and 6 bases lay outside the gene matches. The V gene's germline CDR1 is MGHRA and CDR2 YSYEKL. This CDR3 comprises 14 residues.